The clone carrying this T cell receptor (beta chain) was observed a few times. Antigen unknown. This record comes from a study of beta chain features in type 1 diabetes. Study-level results: No resolution was reached here on whether HLA type influences TCRB rearrangement. With patients and controls alike, PCR might favor shorter templates to an equal degree. An over-representation of cells with high TCR expression could result from cDNA sequencing.

Every bit of the isolated RNA underwent reverse transcription, so sequencing read expressed TCRB transcripts. Only in-frame clones appear in the TCRdb table, and some are missing; sequencing was by immunoSEQ multiplex PCR. The sample has around 250,000 clones; 25% to 35% are singletons. The sequence was collected from a man aged 25-45 years in good health. Input material: central memory CD4+ T cells from blood.

The CDR3 region has the DNA TGTGCCTGGAGTCTACCGGGCTCCTCTAGCACAGATACGCAGTATTTT. Encoded protein: CAWSLPGSSSTDTQYF. The V gene is TRBV30, the J gene TRBJ2-3, with unresolved D. V gave up 2 bases and J gave up 0 bases, with 15 bases separating them. The CDR3 sequence is 16 residues long. Germline CDR1 and CDR2: GTSNPN and SVGIG (reference sequence). The whole variable domain, remainder taken from reference TRBV30 and TRBJ2-3, is SQTIHQWPATLVQPVGSPLSLECTVEGTSNPNLYWYRQAAGRGLQLLFYSVGIGQISSEVPQNLSASRPQDRQFILSSKKLLLSDSGFYLCAWSLPGSSSTDTQYFGPGTRLTVL.